This TCR beta chain comes out of a study of blood T cell repertoires in COVID-19. The wider study: Sources were T cells, B-cell-depleted T cells, or PBMCs; the material itself was cDNA or gDNA.

Germline V CDR1 and CDR2: SGHTA, FQGTGA. The CDR3 has 15 amino acids. V lost 5 bases, J lost 3 bases, and 8 bases stayed unmatched. Authors' data handling: Estimates of nucleated cell counts were drawn from the amplification of reference gene primers. Sequenced by immunoSEQ multiplex PCR; TCRdb stores in-frame clones only, minus some. D and trimming come from the DNA, and the V and J calls and clone size come from that table. The table lists about 180,000 clones, around 80% of them singletons, with 12% in the top ten. The genes are TRBV7-3 and TRBJ2-7; TRBD2 aligns across 9 bases. The source is a woman aged 80 or over with COVID-19, enrolled during active disease. The sample was peripheral blood. CDR3 in DNA: TGTGCCAGCAGCCCCCTAGCGGGGAACATCTACGAGCAGTACTTC. Residues: CASSPLAGNIYEQYF.